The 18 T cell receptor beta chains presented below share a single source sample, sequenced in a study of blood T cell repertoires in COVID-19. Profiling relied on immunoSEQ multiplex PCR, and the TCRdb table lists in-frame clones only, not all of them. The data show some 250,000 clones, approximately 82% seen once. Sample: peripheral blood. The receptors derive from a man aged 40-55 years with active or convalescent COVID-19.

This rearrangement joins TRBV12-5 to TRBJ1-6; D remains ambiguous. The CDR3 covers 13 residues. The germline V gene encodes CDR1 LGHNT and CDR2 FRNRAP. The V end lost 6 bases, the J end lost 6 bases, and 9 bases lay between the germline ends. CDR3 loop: CASGAETNSPLHF. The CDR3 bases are TGTGCTAGTGGGGCAGAAACTAATTCACCCCTCCACTTT.

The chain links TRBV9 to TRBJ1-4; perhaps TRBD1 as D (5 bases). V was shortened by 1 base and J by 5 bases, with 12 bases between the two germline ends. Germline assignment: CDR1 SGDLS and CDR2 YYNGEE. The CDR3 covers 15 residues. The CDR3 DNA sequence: TGTGCCAGCAGCGTATCGGGGACTCAGAATGAAAAACTGTTTTTT. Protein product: CASSVSGTQNEKLFF.

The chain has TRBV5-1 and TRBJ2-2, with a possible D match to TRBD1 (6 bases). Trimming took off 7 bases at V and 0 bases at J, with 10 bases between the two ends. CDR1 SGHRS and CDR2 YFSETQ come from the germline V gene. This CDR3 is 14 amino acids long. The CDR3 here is CASSQGSNTGELFF. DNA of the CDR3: TGCGCCAGCTCACAGGGATCGAACACCGGGGAGCTGTTTTTT.

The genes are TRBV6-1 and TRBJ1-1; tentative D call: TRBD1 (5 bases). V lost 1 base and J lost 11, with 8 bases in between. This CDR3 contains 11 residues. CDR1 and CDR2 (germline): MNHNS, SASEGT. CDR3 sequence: CASSEDQGAFF. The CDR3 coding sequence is TGTGCCAGCAGTGAAGATCAGGGTGCTTTCTTT.

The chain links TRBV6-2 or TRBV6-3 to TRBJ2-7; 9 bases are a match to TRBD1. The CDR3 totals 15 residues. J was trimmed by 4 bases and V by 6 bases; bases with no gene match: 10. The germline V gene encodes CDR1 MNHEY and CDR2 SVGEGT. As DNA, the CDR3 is TGTGCCAGCAGCTCGGGGACAGGGATACGTTACGAGCAGTACTTC. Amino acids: CASSSGTGIRYEQYF.

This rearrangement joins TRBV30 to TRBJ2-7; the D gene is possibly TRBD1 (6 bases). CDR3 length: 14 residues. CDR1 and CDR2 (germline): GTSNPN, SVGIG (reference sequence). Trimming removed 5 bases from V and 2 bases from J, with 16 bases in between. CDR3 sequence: CAWRTGFDAYEQYF. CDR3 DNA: TGTGCCTGGCGTACAGGGTTTGACGCCTACGAGCAGTACTTC.

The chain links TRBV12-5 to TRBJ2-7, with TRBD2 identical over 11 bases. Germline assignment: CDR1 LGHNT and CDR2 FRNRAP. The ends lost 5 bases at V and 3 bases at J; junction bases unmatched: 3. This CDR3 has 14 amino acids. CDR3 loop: CASGPGLADYEQYF. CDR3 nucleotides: TGTGCTAGTGGTCCGGGACTAGCGGACTACGAGCAGTACTTC.

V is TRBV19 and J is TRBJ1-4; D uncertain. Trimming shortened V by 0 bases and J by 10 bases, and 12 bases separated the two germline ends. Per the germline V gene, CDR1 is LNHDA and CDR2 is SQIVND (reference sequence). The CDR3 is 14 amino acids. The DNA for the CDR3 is TGTGCCAGTAGTATAGACAGCGGGCGGGGAAAACTGTTTTTT. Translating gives CASSIDSGRGKLFF.

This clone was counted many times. CDR3: CASSPGGGLSTDTQYF. Written as DNA, the CDR3 is TGTGCCAGCAGCCCAGGGGGCGGTCTGAGCACAGATACGCAGTATTTT. V gene TRBV9 combines with J gene TRBJ2-3, with 8 bases identical to TRBD1. CDR1 and CDR2 from the germline V gene are SGDLS and YYNGEE. This CDR3 is built from 16 residues. The ends lost 4 bases at V and 0 bases at J; junction bases unmatched: 7.

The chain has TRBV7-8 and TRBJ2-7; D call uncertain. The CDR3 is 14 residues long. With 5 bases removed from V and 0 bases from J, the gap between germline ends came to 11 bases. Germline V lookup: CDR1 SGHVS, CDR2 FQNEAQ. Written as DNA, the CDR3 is TGTGCCAGCAGCCCCTCGCTGAGCTCCTACGAGCAGTACTTC. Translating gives CASSPSLSSYEQYF.

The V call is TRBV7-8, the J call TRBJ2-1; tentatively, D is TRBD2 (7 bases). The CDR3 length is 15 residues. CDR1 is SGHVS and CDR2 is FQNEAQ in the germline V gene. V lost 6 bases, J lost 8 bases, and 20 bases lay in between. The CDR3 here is CASRLGGAIGDEQFF. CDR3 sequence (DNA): TGTGCCAGCAGGCTAGGGGGGGCTATAGGGGATGAGCAGTTCTTC.

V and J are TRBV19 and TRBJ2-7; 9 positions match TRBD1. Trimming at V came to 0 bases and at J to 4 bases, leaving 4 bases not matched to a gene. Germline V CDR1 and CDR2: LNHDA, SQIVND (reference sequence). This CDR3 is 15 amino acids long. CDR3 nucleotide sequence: TGTGCCAGTAGTATAGATACAGGGGGCGAGTACGAGCAGTACTTC. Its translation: CASSIDTGGEYEQYF. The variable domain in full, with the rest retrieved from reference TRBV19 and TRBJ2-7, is DGGITQSPKYLFRKEGQNVTLSCEQNLNHDAMYWYRQDPGQGLRLIYYSQIVNDFQKGDIAEGYSVSREKKESFPLTVTSAQKNPTAFYLCASSIDTGGEYEQYFGPGTRLTVT.

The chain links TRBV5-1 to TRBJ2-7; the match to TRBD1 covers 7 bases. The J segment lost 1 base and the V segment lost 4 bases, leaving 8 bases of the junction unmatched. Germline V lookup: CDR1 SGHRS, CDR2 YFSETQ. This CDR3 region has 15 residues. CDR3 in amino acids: CASSKGTVGSYEQYF. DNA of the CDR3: TGCGCCAGCAGCAAGGGGACAGTCGGTTCCTACGAGCAGTACTTC.

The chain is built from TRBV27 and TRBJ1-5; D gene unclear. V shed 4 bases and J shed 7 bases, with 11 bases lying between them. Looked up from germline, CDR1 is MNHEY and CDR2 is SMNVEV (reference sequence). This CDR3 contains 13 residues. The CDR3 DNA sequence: TGTGCCAGCAGTTCCGGGGTCTACCAGCCCCAGCATTTT. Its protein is CASSSGVYQPQHF.

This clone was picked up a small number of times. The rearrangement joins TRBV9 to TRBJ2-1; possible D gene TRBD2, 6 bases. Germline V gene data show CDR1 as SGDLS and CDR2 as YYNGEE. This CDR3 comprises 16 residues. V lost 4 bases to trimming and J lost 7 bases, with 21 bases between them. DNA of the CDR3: TGTGCCAGCAGCTCCACGACTAGGAGGGGTCGTAATGAGCAGTTCTTC. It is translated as CASSSTTRRGRNEQFF.

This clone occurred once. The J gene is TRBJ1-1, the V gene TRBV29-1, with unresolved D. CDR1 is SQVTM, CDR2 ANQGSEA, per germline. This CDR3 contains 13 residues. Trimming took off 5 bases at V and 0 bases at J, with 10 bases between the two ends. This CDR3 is CSVREMVNTEAFF. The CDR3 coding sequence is TGCAGCGTTCGGGAAATGGTGAACACTGAAGCTTTCTTT.

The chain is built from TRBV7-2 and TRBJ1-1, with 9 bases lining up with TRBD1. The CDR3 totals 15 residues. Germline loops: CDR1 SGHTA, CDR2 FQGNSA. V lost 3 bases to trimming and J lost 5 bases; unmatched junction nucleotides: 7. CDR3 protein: CASSFGDRENTEAFF. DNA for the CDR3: TGTGCCAGCAGCTTTGGGGACAGGGAAAATACTGAAGCTTTCTTT.

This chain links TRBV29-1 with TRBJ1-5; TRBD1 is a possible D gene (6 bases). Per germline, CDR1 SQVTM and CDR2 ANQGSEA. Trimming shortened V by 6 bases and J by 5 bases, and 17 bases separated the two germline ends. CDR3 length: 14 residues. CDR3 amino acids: CSVREGGRHQPQHF. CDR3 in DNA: TGCAGCGTCCGGGAGGGGGGACGGCATCAGCCCCAGCATTTT.